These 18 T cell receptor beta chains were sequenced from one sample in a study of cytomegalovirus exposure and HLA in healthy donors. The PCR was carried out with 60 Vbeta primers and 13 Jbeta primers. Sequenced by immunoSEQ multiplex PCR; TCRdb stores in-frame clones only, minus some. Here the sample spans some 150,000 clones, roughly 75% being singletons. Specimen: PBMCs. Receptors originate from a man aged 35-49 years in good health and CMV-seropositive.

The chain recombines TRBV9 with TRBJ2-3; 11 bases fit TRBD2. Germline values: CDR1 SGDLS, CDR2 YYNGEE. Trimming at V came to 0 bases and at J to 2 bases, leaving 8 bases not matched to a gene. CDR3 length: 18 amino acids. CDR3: CASSVEGGLADYTDTQYF. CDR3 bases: TGTGCCAGCAGCGTAGAGGGGGGACTAGCGGATTACACAGATACGCAGTATTTT.

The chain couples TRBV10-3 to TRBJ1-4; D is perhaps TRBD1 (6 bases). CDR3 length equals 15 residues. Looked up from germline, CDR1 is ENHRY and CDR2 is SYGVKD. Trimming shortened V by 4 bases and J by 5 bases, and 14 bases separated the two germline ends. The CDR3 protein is CAISGSQGINEKLFF. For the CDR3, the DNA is TGTGCCATCAGTGGATCACAGGGCATCAATGAAAAACTGTTTTTT.

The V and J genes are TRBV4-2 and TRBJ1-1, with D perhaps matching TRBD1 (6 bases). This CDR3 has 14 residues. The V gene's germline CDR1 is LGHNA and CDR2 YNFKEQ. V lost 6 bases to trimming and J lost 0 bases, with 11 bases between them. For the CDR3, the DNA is TGTGCCAGCAGATTCAGGGGCCTGAACACTGAAGCTTTCTTT. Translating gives CASRFRGLNTEAFF.

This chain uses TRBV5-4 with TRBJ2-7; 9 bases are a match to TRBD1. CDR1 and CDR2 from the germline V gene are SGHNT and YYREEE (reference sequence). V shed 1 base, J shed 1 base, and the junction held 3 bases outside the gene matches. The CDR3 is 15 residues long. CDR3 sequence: CASSLRDRVSYEQYF. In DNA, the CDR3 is TGTGCCAGCAGCTTGAGGGACAGGGTTTCCTACGAGCAGTACTTC. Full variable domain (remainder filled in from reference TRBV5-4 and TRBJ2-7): ETGVTQSPTHLIKTRGQQVTLRCSSQSGHNTVSWYQQALGQGPQFIFQYYREEENGRGNFPPRFSGLQFPNYSSELNVNALELDDSALYLCASSLRDRVSYEQYFGPGTRLTVT.

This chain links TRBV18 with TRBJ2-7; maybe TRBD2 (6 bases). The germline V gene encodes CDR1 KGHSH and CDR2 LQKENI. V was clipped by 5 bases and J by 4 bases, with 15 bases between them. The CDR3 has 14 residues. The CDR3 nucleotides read TGTGCCAGCTCAACCGGACTAACCGAATACGAGCAGTACTTC. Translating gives CASSTGLTEYEQYF.

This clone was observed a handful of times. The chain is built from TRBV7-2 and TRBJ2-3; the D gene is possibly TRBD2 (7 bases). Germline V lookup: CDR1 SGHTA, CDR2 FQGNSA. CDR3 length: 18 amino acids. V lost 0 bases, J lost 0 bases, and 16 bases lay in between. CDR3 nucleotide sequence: TGTGCCAGCAGCTTAGCGTGGGGAGGGGGGACTAGCACAGATACGCAGTATTTT. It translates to CASSLAWGGGTSTDTQYF.

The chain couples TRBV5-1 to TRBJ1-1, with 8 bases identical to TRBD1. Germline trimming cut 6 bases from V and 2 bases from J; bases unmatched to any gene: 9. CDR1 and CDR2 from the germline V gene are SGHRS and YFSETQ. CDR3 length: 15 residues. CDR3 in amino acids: CASTLTTGANTEAFF. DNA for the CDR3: TGCGCCAGCACCCTCACGACAGGGGCAAACACTGAAGCTTTCTTT.

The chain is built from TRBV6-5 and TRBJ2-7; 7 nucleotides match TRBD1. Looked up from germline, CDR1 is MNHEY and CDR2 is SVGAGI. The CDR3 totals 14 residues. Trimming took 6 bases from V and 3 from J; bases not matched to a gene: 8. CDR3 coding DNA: TGTGCCAGCAGACGAGGGACAGAGCTCTACGAGCAGTACTTC. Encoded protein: CASRRGTELYEQYF.

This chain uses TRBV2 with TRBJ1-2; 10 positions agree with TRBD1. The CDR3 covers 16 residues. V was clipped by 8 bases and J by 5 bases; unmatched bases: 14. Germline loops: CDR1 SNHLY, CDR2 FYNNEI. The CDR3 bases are TGTGCCAGCTTGGGGACAGGGGCCCCTTTATGGTATGGCTACACCTTC. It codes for CASLGTGAPLWYGYTF.

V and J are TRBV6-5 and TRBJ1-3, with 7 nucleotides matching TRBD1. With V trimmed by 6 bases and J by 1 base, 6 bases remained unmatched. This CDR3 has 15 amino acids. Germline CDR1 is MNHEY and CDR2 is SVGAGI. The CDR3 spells CASSSTGLSGNTIYF. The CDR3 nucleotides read TGTGCCAGCAGCTCGACAGGGTTGTCTGGAAACACCATATATTTT.

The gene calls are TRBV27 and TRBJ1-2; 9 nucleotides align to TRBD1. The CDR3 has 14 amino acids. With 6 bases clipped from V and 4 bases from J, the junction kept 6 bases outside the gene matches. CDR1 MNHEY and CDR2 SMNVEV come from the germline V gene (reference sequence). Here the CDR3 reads CASRTGGSPYGYTF. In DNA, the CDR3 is TGTGCCAGCAGGACAGGGGGTTCCCCCTATGGCTACACCTTC.

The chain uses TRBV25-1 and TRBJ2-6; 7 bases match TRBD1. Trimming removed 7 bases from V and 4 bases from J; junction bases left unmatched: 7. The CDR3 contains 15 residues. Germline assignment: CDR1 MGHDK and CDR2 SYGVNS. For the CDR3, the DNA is TGTGCCAGCAAACCAGGGGGTTCGGGGGCCAACGTCCTGACTTTC. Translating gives CASKPGGSGANVLTF.

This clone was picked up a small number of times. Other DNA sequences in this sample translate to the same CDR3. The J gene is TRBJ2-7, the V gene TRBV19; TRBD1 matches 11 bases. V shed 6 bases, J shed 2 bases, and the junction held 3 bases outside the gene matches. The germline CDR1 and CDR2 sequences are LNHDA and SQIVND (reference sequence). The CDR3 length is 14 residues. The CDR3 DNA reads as TGTGCCAGTAGCCCGGGACAGGGGGCCTACGAGCAGTACTTC. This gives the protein CASSPGQGAYEQYF. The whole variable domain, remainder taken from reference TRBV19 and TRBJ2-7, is DGGITQSPKYLFRKEGQNVTLSCEQNLNHDAMYWYRQDPGQGLRLIYYSQIVNDFQKGDIAEGYSVSREKKESFPLTVTSAQKNPTAFYLCASSPGQGAYEQYFGPGTRLTVT.

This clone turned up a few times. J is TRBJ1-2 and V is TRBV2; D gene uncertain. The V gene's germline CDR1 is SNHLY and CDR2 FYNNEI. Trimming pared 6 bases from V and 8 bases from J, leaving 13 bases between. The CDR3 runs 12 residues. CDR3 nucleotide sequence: TGTGCCAGCAGACCCCTAGGTAGGGGCTACACCTTC. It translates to CASRPLGRGYTF.

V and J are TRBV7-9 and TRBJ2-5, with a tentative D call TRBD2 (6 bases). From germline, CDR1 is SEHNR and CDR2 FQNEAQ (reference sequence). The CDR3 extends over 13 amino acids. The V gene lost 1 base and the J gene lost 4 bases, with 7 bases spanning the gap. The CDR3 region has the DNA TGTGCCAGCAGCTTAGTGGGAGGAGAGACCCAGTACTTC. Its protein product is CASSLVGGETQYF. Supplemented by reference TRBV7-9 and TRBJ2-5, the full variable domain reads DTGVSQNPRHKITKRGQNVTFRCDPISEHNRLYWYRQTLGQGPEFLTYFQNEAQLEKSRLLSDRFSAERPKGSFSTLEIQRTEQGDSAMYLCASSLVGGETQYFGPGTRLLVL.

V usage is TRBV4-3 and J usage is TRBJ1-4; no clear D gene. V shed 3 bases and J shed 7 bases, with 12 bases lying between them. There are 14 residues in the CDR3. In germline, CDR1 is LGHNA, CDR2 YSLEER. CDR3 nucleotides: TGCGCCAGCAGCCACGCATTACGGAGTGAAAAACTGTTTTTT. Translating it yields CASSHALRSEKLFF.

Here the CDR3 reads CASSANRDTEAFF. In DNA form, the CDR3 reads TGTGCCAGCAGCGCTAACAGGGACACTGAAGCTTTCTTT. V and J are TRBV6-1 and TRBJ1-1; tentatively, D is TRBD1 (6 bases). Trimming took off 6 bases at V and 3 bases at J, with 11 bases between the two ends. Germline CDR1 reads MNHNS; CDR2 reads SASEGT. The CDR3 is 13 amino acids.

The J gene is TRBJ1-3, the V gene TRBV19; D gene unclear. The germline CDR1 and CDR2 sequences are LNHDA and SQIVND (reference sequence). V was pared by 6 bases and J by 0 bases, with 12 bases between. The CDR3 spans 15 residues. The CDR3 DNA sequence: TGTGCCAGTAGATCTTCTGACTACTCTGGAAACACCATATATTTT. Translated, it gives CASRSSDYSGNTIYF.